This passage covers 24 T cell receptor beta chains from one sample sequenced in a study of blood T cells in healthy people across ages. For the second PCR, which ran for about 6 to 11 cycles, a sample-barcoded 5' primer and a J-beta primer mix were used. One entry per CDR3 protein, called by TCRdb with MiXCR from the 5' RACE reads. The sample lists 1.4 million to 1.5 million distinct CDR3 sequences, around two fifths seen once, with roughly 7.9% in the top ten. The sequenced material came from blood. Source of these receptors: a woman aged 18-35 years in good health.

With regard to this clonotype: Mismatch with germline at one junction end may stem from a read error. V and J are TRBV7-9 and TRBJ2-1; weak D call: TRBD2 (5 bases). Germline assignment: CDR1 SEHNR and CDR2 FQNEAQ (reference sequence). There are 15 residues in the CDR3. DNA of the CDR3: TGTACCAGCAGCTTAGCGCTATACCAGAACAATGAGCAGTTCTTC. It translates to CTSSLALYQNNEQFF. Variable domain in full (rest from reference TRBV7-9 and TRBJ2-1): DTGVSQNPRHKITKRGQNVTFRCDPISEHNRLYWYRQTLGQGPEFLTYFQNEAQLEKSRLLSDRFSAERPKGSFSTLEIQRTEQGDSAMYLCTSSLALYQNNEQFFGPGTRLTVL.

This clonotype was counted only a few times. V gene TRBV10-3 combines with J gene TRBJ2-5; 15 bases are shared with TRBD2. In germline, CDR1 is ENHRY, CDR2 SYGVKD. This CDR3 region has 17 residues. Germline trimming cut 8 bases from V and 1 base from J; bases unmatched to any gene: 8. The DNA of the CDR3 is TGTGCCATCCGACCTGGGACTAGCGGGGGGATCCAAGAGACCCAGTACTTC. Amino acid sequence: CAIRPGTSGGIQETQYF.

The J gene is TRBJ2-3, the V gene TRBV10-1; 9 bases match TRBD1. Germline-derived CDR1 and CDR2 are WNHNN and SYGVQD (reference sequence). The ends lost 5 bases at V and 4 bases at J; junction bases unmatched: 7. This CDR3 spans 15 amino acids. The CDR3 DNA sequence: TGCGCCAGCAGTCAGGACAGGGGACAGCCAGATACGCAGTATTTT. It codes for CASSQDRGQPDTQYF.

The gene calls are TRBV29-1 and TRBJ2-1; unclear D gene. Trimming took 5 bases from V and 0 from J, leaving 8 bases between them. CDR3 length: 13 amino acids. Germline V lookup: CDR1 SQVTM, CDR2 ANQGSEA. In DNA, the CDR3 is TGCAGCGTTTTTGCCCCCTCCTACAATGAGCAGTTCTTC. It encodes CSVFAPSYNEQFF.

This clonotype was detected a few times. The CDR3 DNA reads as TGTGCCAGCAGTACGGGACTAGAAGATACGCAGTATTTT. It encodes CASSTGLEDTQYF. The rearrangement links TRBV28 to TRBJ2-3; TRBD2 matches 8 bases. The CDR3 extends over 13 amino acids. In germline, CDR1 is MDHEN, CDR2 SYDVKM. V lost 5 bases, J lost 5 bases, and 3 bases stayed unmatched.

This chain links TRBV6-5 with TRBJ2-5; D may correspond to TRBD1 or TRBD2 (5 bases each). The J call may not be correct, given that the DNA end is closer to TRBJ2-7. The germline CDR1 and CDR2 sequences are MNHEY and SVGAGI. CDR3 length: 17 residues. The CDR3 DNA follows: TGTGCCAGCAGTTACCCACCGGTCCGGGGCTCCTCCTACGAGCAGTACTTC. Translating gives CASSYPPVRGSSYEQYF.

This clonotype appeared many times. The gene calls are TRBV11-2 and TRBJ2-4; 7 bases are a match to TRBD2. The germline gives CDR1 SGHAT, CDR2 FQNNGV. CDR3 length equals 14 residues. The junction had 2 bases not matched to a gene; V was cut back by 1 base and J by 5 bases. Here the CDR3 DNA reads TGTGCCAGCAGCTTAGCGGGGGGTCAAAACATTCAGTACTTC. As protein: CASSLAGGQNIQYF.

The V gene is TRBV2, the J gene TRBJ2-7; tentatively, D is TRBD1 (5 bases). CDR3 length: 14 amino acids. The germline V gene encodes CDR1 SNHLY and CDR2 FYNNEI. V lost 2 bases and J lost 3, with 11 bases in between. The CDR3 reads CASSERQRFYEQYF. The CDR3 region has the DNA TGTGCCAGCAGTGAAAGACAGCGATTCTACGAGCAGTACTTC.

The genes are TRBV7-8 and TRBJ2-7, with 7 bases fitting TRBD1. V lost 5 bases and J lost 2; bases outside the gene matches: 6. Germline CDR1 and CDR2: SGHVS and FQNEAQ. The CDR3 sequence is 14 residues long. The CDR3 coding sequence is TGTGCCAGCAGCGACGGGACAGCTGCCTACGAGCAGTACTTC. Amino acids: CASSDGTAAYEQYF.

The chain joins TRBV5-1 to TRBJ2-7; 13 bases match TRBD2. Unmatched junction bases numbered 7, after V lost 4 bases and J lost 0 bases. Looked up from germline, CDR1 is SGHRS and CDR2 is YFSETQ. This CDR3 comprises 17 residues. The CDR3 loop reads CASSRGLAGLNSYEQYF. CDR3 in DNA: TGCGCCAGCAGCCGGGGACTAGCGGGGTTGAACTCCTACGAGCAGTACTTC.

There are a few counts of this clonotype. The gene calls are TRBV20-1 and TRBJ2-7, with D perhaps matching TRBD1 or TRBD2 (6 bases each). The V end lost 4 bases, the J end lost 2 bases, and 15 bases lay between the germline ends. Germline-derived CDR1 and CDR2 are DFQATT and SNEGSKA (reference sequence). This CDR3 is built from 14 residues. The CDR3 loop is CSAKRSGAAYEQYF. In DNA, the CDR3 is TGCAGTGCTAAGAGATCGGGGGCTGCCTACGAGCAGTACTTC.

This clonotype has only a few counts. This CDR3 is CSASGDSYEQYF. The CDR3 DNA follows: TGCAGTGCTAGCGGGGACTCCTACGAGCAGTACTTC. The gene calls are TRBV20-1 and TRBJ2-7; possibly TRBD2 for D (5 bases). V dropped 3 bases and J dropped 0 bases, with 6 bases sitting between them. Germline V gene lookup returns CDR1 DFQATT and CDR2 SNEGSKA (reference sequence). This CDR3 is 12 amino acids long.

The V gene is TRBV11-2, the J gene TRBJ2-4, with D perhaps matching TRBD2 (6 bases). The germline V and J ends were trimmed by 8 bases and 0 bases, with 14 bases remaining between them. CDR3 length: 15 amino acids. Germline V gives CDR1 SGHAT, CDR2 FQNNGV. CDR3 in DNA: TGTGCCAGCTCGGCGGGAATTATAGCCAAAAACATTCAGTACTTC. Amino acids: CASSAGIIAKNIQYF.

The chain combines TRBV6-1 with TRBJ2-6; no definite D call. Trimming stripped 1 base from V and 0 bases from J, with 10 bases between. The germline V gene has CDR1 MNHNS and CDR2 SASEGT. The CDR3 has 17 residues. The CDR3 sequence is CASSEVTIVSGANVLTF. The CDR3 coding sequence is TGTGCCAGCAGTGAAGTAACCATAGTCTCTGGGGCCAACGTCCTGACTTTC.

The count of this clonotype is one. The V and J genes are TRBV10-3 and TRBJ1-1, with a weak D call TRBD1 (6 bases). Germline assignment: CDR1 ENHRY and CDR2 SYGVKD. With 7 bases removed from V and 2 bases from J, the gap between germline ends came to 11 bases. The CDR3 contains 13 residues. In DNA, the CDR3 is TGTGCCATCACCGAGGGGGAAAACACTGAAGCTTTCTTT. Translating gives CAITEGENTEAFF.

At least ten counts were recorded for this clonotype. The V gene is TRBV21-1, the J gene TRBJ2-1; the D segment call TRBD2 is taken from the table without a DNA check. TRBV21-1 is labeled a pseudogene. This CDR3 spans 17 amino acids. The CDR3 DNA sequence: TGTGCCAGCAGCAAAAACCCGGGGACTAGCGGCCTCAATGAGCAGTTCTTC. It yields the protein CASSKNPGTSGLNEQFF.

The genes are TRBV7-2 and TRBJ1-2, with no clear D. The CDR3 loop spans 15 amino acids. With 2 bases removed from V and 3 bases from J, the gap between germline ends came to 13 bases. In germline, CDR1 is SGHTA, CDR2 FQGNSA. The CDR3 spells CASSLPDKMYYGYTF. CDR3 in DNA: TGTGCCAGCAGCTTACCTGACAAGATGTACTATGGCTACACCTTC.

This clonotype was seen only a few times. The chain uses TRBV20-1 and TRBJ2-5; D not certain. CDR1 and CDR2 (germline): DFQATT, SNEGSKA (reference sequence). The CDR3 covers 9 residues. V shed 4 bases and J shed 9 bases, with 6 bases lying between them. CDR3 loop: CSATMAQYF. In DNA, the CDR3 is TGCAGTGCTACGATGGCCCAGTACTTC.

The DNA of the CDR3 is TGCAGTGCTAGTCTGAGGGGATCCGATACGCAGTATTTT. The encoded protein is CSASLRGSDTQYF. The rearrangement links TRBV20-1 to TRBJ2-3, with D perhaps TRBD1 or TRBD2 (5 bases each). The CDR3 has 13 amino acids. The germline V gene has CDR1 DFQATT and CDR2 SNEGSKA (reference sequence). V dropped 3 bases and J dropped 6 bases, with 13 bases sitting between them.

This clonotype was detected a few times. The gene calls are TRBV4-2 and TRBJ2-7; 7 bases fit TRBD1. The CDR3 sequence is 15 residues long. V gave up 4 bases and J gave up 0 bases; unmatched junction bases: 6. Germline V gene sequence: CDR1 LGHNA, CDR2 YNFKEQ. DNA of the CDR3: TGTGCCAGCAGCCGAGCCGGGACAGACTCCTACGAGCAGTACTTC. Its protein is CASSRAGTDSYEQYF.

V gene TRBV20-1 combines with J gene TRBJ1-5; possible D gene TRBD1, 5 bases. The V gene lost 1 base and the J gene lost 0 bases, with 16 bases spanning the gap. CDR1 and CDR2 (germline): DFQATT, SNEGSKA (reference sequence). The CDR3 spans 17 residues. The CDR3 DNA is TGCAGTGCTAGAGGGGGCCAGCGATATTCTAGCAATCAGCCCCAGCATTTT. Its protein product is CSARGGQRYSSNQPQHF.

CDR3 protein: CASSSSTLAYNEQFF. In nucleotides, the CDR3 is TGCGCCAGCAGCTCCTCTACTTTGGCCTACAATGAGCAGTTCTTC. The chain employs TRBV5-1 and TRBJ2-1, with no clear D. The CDR3 runs 15 residues. Between the trimmed V and J ends, which lost 3 bases and 2 bases, there was a span of 12 bases. Germline assignment: CDR1 SGHRS and CDR2 YFSETQ.

This chain uses TRBV7-2 with TRBJ2-3; 11 positions match TRBD2. J gave up 2 bases and V 5 bases, and 12 bases lay outside the gene matches. Per the germline V gene, CDR1 is SGHTA and CDR2 is FQGNSA. This CDR3 comprises 18 residues. The CDR3 DNA reads as TGTGCCAGCAGCATCCACTCCAAGACTAGCGGGGCCACAGATACGCAGTATTTT. It translates to CASSIHSKTSGATDTQYF.

This clonotype has more than one count but fewer than ten. The chain carries TRBV11-3 and TRBJ2-1; D remains unclear. The CDR3 runs to 15 residues. V shed 3 bases and J shed 3 bases, with 12 bases lying between them. The germline V gene encodes CDR1 SGHNT and CDR2 YENEEA. CDR3: CASSLGSGIYNEQFF. In DNA form, the CDR3 reads TGTGCCAGCAGCTTGGGATCCGGAATCTACAATGAGCAGTTCTTC. The variable domain in full, completed from reference TRBV11-3 and TRBJ2-1, reads EAGVVQSPRYKIIEKKQPVAFWCNPISGHNTLYWYLQNLGQGPELLIRYENEEAVDDSQLPKDRFSAERLKGVDSTLKIQPAELGDSAVYLCASSLGSGIYNEQFFGPGTRLTVL.